This T cell receptor beta chain came from a study of post-analysis software for immune sequencing data. Study-level information: The patients showed relapsing-remitting, secondary progressive and progressive-relapsing multiple sclerosis courses.

Concerning this clonotype itself: The antigen remains undetermined.

Study-wide results and caveats: F measure showed strong co-clustering of same-batch samples. Comparison with controls showed significantly lower normalized Chao1 diversity in multiple sclerosis patients. Comparison of patients with controls showed five TRBV segments more frequent in patients, TRBV5-6, TRBV5-1 and TRBV20-1 among them.

Unique molecular identifiers featured in each of the TCR beta cDNA libraries. T cells, about 0.9 to 11 million of them, yielded approximately 530,000 cDNA molecules. Using its own MiXCR run on the PCR reads, TCRdb lists one record per CDR3 protein. The sample gives 350,000 to 500,000 distinct CDR3 sequences, 30% to 45% of which show up once; approximately 7.6% is in the top ten. CDR1 is LGHDT, CDR2 YNNKEL, per germline (reference sequence). There are 15 residues in the CDR3. Trimming took off 0 bases at V and 3 bases at J, with 12 bases between the two ends. The chain joins TRBV3-1 to TRBJ2-7; a possible D gene is TRBD2 (5 bases). The source material was blood. The receptor comes from a girl between 2 and 10 years old with multiple sclerosis. In nucleotides, the CDR3 is TGTGCCAGCAGCCAAGAGGGTGGAGGATACTACGAGCAGTACTTC. It translates to CASSQEGGGYYEQYF.